The 13 T cell receptor beta chains reported below all come from one sample, sequenced in a study of T cell responses to AZD1222 COVID-19 vaccine. Clones were read by immunoSEQ multiplex PCR, and TCRdb kept only the in-frame ones, dropping some. The sample contains about 140,000 clones, roughly 92% of which appear only once. The source was peripheral blood, collected on day 0 of AZD1222 vaccination. These receptors came from an adult in good health.

The chain links TRBV4-1 to TRBJ1-2; D is possibly TRBD1 (5 bases). V dropped 0 bases and J dropped 4 bases, with 9 bases sitting between them. CDR1 is MGHRA and CDR2 is YSYEKL in the germline V gene. This CDR3 region has 14 residues. For the CDR3, the DNA is TGCGCCAGCAGCCAAGAGGGCCAGGGCTATGGCTACACCTTC. It is translated as CASSQEGQGYGYTF.

This clone was found a few times. The chain links TRBV5-4 to TRBJ2-7, with 8 bases aligning to TRBD2. With V trimmed by 0 bases and J by 4 bases, 9 bases remained unmatched. Germline assignment: CDR1 SGHNT and CDR2 YYREEE (reference sequence). The CDR3 has 16 amino acids. The CDR3 DNA sequence: TGTGCCAGCAGCTTGGCGGTAGCGGGATATTTATACGAGCAGTACTTC. Its translation is CASSLAVAGYLYEQYF.

The gene calls are TRBV18 and TRBJ1-1, with TRBD1 as a possible D gene (6 bases). CDR1 is KGHSH and CDR2 is LQKENI in the germline V gene. Trimming shortened V by 5 bases and J by 1 base, and 8 bases separated the two germline ends. The CDR3 sequence is 13 residues long. CDR3 sequence reads: CASSLDRNTEAFF. DNA for the CDR3: TGTGCCAGCTCATTGGACAGGAACACTGAAGCTTTCTTT.

This chain joins TRBV5-4 and TRBJ1-3, with TRBD1 as a possible D gene (6 bases). V was clipped by 4 bases and J by 4 bases, with 15 bases between them. CDR1 and CDR2 (germline): SGHNT, YYREEE (reference sequence). The CDR3 spans 15 residues. Written as DNA, the CDR3 is TGTGCCAGCAGCCAGCGGGGCCAGGGGGGAAACACCATATATTTT. It yields the protein CASSQRGQGGNTIYF.

V is TRBV6-5 and J is TRBJ1-1, with no clear D. The ends were cut back, 0 bases at V and 1 base at J, with 9 bases in the middle. The CDR3 has 15 amino acids. CDR1 MNHEY and CDR2 SVGAGI come from the germline V gene. In DNA form, the CDR3 reads TGTGCCAGCAGTTACTCCCCGGAAGGGAACACTGAAGCTTTCTTT. This gives the protein CASSYSPEGNTEAFF.

The CDR3 DNA reads TGTGCCAGCAGCCGGCGACTAGCGGGAAAGGGCCCCCTCGAGCAGTACTTC. Protein product: CASSRRLAGKGPLEQYF. The chain couples TRBV7-9 to TRBJ2-7; 11 bases match TRBD2. Germline V gene sequence: CDR1 SEHNR, CDR2 FQNEAQ (reference sequence). The V gene end was trimmed by 5 bases and the J gene end by 6 bases; junction bases not matched to a gene: 15. There are 17 residues in the CDR3. Combining the CDR3 with reference TRBV7-9 and TRBJ2-7 gives the whole variable domain DTGVSQNPRHKITKRGQNVTFRCDPISEHNRLYWYRQTLGQGPEFLTYFQNEAQLEKSRLLSDRFSAERPKGSFSTLEIQRTEQGDSAMYLCASSRRLAGKGPLEQYFGPGTRLTVT.

V gene TRBV5-6 combines with J gene TRBJ2-1; no definite D call. V dropped 0 bases and J dropped 5 bases, with 9 bases sitting between them. CDR1 is SGHDT, CDR2 YYEEEE, per germline. CDR3 length: 14 amino acids. The CDR3 region is CASSLAPRNNEQFF. The CDR3 DNA reads as TGTGCCAGCAGCTTGGCGCCCAGAAACAATGAGCAGTTCTTC.

The chain's CDR3 is CASSLVGGNYNEQFF. The CDR3 DNA sequence: TGTGCCAGCAGCTTAGTGGGCGGGAACTACAATGAGCAGTTCTTC. This chain links TRBV11-1 with TRBJ2-1; a possible D gene is TRBD2 (6 bases). V was pared by 1 base and J by 3 bases, with 10 bases between. Germline V gene sequence: CDR1 SGHAT, CDR2 FQDESV (reference sequence). CDR3 length: 15 residues.

The rearrangement uses TRBV7-9 and TRBJ1-1, with D unresolved. The length of the CDR3 is 15 residues. Germline values: CDR1 SEHNR, CDR2 FQNEAQ (reference sequence). V was shortened by 0 bases and J by 4 bases, with 12 bases between the two germline ends. Here the CDR3 reads CASSLALGEGTEAFF. The DNA of the CDR3 is TGTGCCAGCAGCTTAGCGTTAGGAGAGGGCACTGAAGCTTTCTTT.

This rearrangement joins TRBV19 to TRBJ2-7; 7 bases agree with TRBD1. Germline trimming cut 5 bases from V and 4 bases from J; bases unmatched to any gene: 5. Germline-derived CDR1 and CDR2 are LNHDA and SQIVND (reference sequence). CDR3 length: 13 residues. CDR3 residues: CASSGGQLYEQYF. CDR3 bases: TGTGCCAGTAGTGGGGGACAGCTTTACGAGCAGTACTTC. Drawing the rest from reference TRBV19 and TRBJ2-7, the complete variable domain is DGGITQSPKYLFRKEGQNVTLSCEQNLNHDAMYWYRQDPGQGLRLIYYSQIVNDFQKGDIAEGYSVSREKKESFPLTVTSAQKNPTAFYLCASSGGQLYEQYFGPGTRLTVT.

The V call is TRBV28, the J call TRBJ1-6, with a tentative D call TRBD1 (6 bases). This CDR3 comprises 14 residues. The germline gives CDR1 MDHEN, CDR2 SYDVKM. The V end was cut by 7 bases, the J end by 14 bases, with 21 bases between. CDR3 in DNA: TGTGCCAGCACTTTGGGGGCAGGGGTTGAGGCCCTCCACTTT. It codes for CASTLGAGVEALHF.

V usage is TRBV2 and J usage is TRBJ2-3; 10 positions match TRBD2. There are 15 residues in the CDR3. Losses at the gene ends were 6 bases for V and 1 base for J; bases not matched to a gene: 4. Germline CDR1 SNHLY, CDR2 FYNNEI. DNA for the CDR3: TGTGCCAGCAGCGACACTAGCGGGGGCACAGATACGCAGTATTTT. Its translation is CASSDTSGGTDTQYF.

The chain joins TRBV7-9 to TRBJ1-2; unclear D gene. This CDR3 has 12 amino acids. V lost 1 base and J lost 7, with 7 bases in between. Germline CDR1 SEHNR, CDR2 FQNEAQ (reference sequence). The DNA for the CDR3 is TGTGCCAGCAGCTTAGACGACGGTGGCTACACCTTC. Translation gives CASSLDDGGYTF.